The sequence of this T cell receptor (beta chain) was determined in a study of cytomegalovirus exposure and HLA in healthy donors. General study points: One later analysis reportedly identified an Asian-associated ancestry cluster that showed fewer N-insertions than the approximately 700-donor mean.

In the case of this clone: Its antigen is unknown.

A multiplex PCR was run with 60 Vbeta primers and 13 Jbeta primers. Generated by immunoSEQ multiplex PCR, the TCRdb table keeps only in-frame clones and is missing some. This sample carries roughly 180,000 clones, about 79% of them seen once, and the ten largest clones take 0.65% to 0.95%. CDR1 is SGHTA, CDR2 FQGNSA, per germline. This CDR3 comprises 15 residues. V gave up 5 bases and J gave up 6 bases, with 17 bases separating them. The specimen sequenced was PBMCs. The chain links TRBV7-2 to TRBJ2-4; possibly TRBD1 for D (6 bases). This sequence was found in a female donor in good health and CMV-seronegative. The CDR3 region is CASSPGAATGNIQYF. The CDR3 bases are TGTGCCAGCAGCCCCGGGGCCGCGACAGGAAACATTCAGTACTTC. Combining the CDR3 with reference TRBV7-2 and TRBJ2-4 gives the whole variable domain GAGVSQSPSNKVTEKGKDVELRCDPISGHTALYWYRQSLGQGLEFLIYFQGNSAPDKSGLPSDRFSAERTGGSVSTLTIQRTQQEDSAVYLCASSPGAATGNIQYFGAGTRLSVL.